The entry that follows covers one TCR beta chain sequence. The data derive from a study of immune characterization of retroperitoneal liposarcoma. Germline V gene data show CDR1 as SNHLY and CDR2 as FYNNEI. The CDR3 has 14 amino acids. Trimming took off 2 bases at V and 5 bases at J, with 9 bases between the two ends. A single record per CDR3 protein comes from TCRdb applying MiXCR to the PCR reads. The data show roughly 9,300 distinct CDR3 sequences, roughly 26% seen once. This receptor was taken from a male donor with retroperitoneal liposarcoma. V and J are TRBV2 and TRBJ2-2, with D possibly TRBD1 on 6 matching bases. The sequenced sample was blood. DNA for the CDR3: TGTGCCAGCAGTGAAAGGGGGTTTACCGGGGAGCTGTTTTTT. This gives the protein CASSERGFTGELFF.